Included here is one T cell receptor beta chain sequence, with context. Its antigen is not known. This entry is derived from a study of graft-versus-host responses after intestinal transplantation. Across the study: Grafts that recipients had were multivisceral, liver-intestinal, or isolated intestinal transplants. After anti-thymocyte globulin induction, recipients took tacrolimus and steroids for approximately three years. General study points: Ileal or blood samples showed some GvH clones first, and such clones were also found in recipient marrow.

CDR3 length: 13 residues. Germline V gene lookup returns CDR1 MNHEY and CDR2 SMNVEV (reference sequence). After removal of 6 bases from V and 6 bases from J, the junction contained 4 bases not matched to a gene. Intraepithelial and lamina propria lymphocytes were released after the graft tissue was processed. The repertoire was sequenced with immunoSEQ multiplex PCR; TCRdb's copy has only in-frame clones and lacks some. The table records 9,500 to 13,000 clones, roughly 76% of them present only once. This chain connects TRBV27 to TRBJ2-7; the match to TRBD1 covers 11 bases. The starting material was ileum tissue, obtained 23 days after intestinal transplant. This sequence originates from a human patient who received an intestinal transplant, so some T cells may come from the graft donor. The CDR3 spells CASRWTGGSEQYF. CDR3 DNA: TGTGCCAGCAGATGGACAGGGGGCAGCGAGCAGTACTTC.